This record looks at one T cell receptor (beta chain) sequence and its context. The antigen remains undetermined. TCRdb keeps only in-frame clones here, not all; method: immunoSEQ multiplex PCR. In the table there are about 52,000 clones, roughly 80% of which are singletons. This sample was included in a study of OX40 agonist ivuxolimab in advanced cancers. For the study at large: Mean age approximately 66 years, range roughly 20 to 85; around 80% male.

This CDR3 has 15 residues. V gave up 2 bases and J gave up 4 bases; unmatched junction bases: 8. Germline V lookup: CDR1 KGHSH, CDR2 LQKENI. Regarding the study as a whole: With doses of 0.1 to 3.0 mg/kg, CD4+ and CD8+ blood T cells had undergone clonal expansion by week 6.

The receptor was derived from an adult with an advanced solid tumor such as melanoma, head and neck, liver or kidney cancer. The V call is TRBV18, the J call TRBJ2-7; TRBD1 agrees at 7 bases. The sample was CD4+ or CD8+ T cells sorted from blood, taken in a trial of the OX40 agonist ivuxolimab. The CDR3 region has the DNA TGTGCCAGCTCACCATCCGGGGACAGACTTTACGAGCAGTACTTC. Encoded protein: CASSPSGDRLYEQYF. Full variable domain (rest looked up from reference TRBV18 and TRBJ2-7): NAGVMQNPRHLVRRRGQEARLRCSPMKGHSHVYWYRQLPEEGLKFMVYLQKENIIDESGMPKERFSAEFPKEGPSILRIQQVVRGDSAAYFCASSPSGDRLYEQYFGPGTRLTVT.